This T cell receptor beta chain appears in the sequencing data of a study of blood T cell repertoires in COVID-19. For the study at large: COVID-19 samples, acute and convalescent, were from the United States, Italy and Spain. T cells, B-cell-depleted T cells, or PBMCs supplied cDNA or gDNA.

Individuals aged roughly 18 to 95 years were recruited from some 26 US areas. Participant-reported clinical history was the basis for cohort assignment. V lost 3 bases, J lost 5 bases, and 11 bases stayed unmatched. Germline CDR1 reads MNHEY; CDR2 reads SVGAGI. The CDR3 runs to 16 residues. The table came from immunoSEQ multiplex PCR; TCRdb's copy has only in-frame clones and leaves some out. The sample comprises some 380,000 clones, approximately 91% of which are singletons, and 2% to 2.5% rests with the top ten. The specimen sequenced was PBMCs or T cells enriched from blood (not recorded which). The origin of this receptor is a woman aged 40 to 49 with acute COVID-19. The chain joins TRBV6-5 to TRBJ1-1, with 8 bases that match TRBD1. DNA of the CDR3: TGTGCCAGCAGTTATTACCCCGGGACAGGTAGTACTGAAGCTTTCTTT. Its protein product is CASSYYPGTGSTEAFF.